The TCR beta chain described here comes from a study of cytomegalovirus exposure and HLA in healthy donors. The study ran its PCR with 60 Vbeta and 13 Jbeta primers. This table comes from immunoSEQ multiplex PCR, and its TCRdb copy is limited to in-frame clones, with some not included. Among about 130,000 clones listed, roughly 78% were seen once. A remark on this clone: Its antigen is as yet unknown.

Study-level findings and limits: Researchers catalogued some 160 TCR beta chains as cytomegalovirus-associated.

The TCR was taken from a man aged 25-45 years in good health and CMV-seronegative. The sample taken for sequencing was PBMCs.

The CDR3 DNA is TGTGCCAGCTCAACAACCTCGACAGGGGATGGCTACACCTTC. The encoded protein is CASSTTSTGDGYTF. V gene TRBV18 combines with J gene TRBJ1-2; TRBD1 matches at 8 bases. Looked up from germline, CDR1 is KGHSH and CDR2 is LQKENI. The CDR3 sequence is 14 residues long. V lost 5 bases to trimming and J lost 6 bases; unmatched junction nucleotides: 8.